This T cell receptor beta chain was recovered during a study of cytomegalovirus exposure and HLA in healthy donors. Whole-study findings and limits: The classifier reportedly diagnosed cytomegalovirus status with high specificity and sensitivity. An Asian-associated ancestry cluster reportedly showed fewer N-insertions than the approximately 670-donor mean in a later analysis.

Comments on this clone: Its antigen is not identified.

The PCR had 60 Vbeta and 13 Jbeta primers. Assay used: immunoSEQ multiplex PCR; TCRdb lists only in-frame clones, some missing. This table holds 100,000 or so clones, about 80% found once. Likely unrecorded immune exposures existed in these nominally healthy donors. CDR1 SEHNR and CDR2 FQNEAQ come from the germline V gene (reference sequence). The length of the CDR3 is 15 residues. V was shortened by 0 bases and J by 1 base, with 7 bases between the two germline ends. This TCR was recovered from a woman between 40 and 50 years old in good health and CMV-seronegative. The chain couples TRBV7-9 to TRBJ2-1, with a possible D match to TRBD1 (6 bases). The sample taken for sequencing was PBMCs. CDR3 coding DNA: TGTGCCAGCAGCTTAGCGGGGGCATCCTACAATGAGCAGTTCTTC. It encodes CASSLAGASYNEQFF.